This T cell receptor (beta chain) was observed in a study of CD8+ T cells in alopecia areata. This clone was found a few times. Mouse names are used for the genes. With the read ending 4 residues before the CDR3 end, the germline J gene is used to fill in that end. RNA was extracted and reverse transcribed into cDNA as the sequencing template. The table came from immunoSEQ multiplex PCR; TCRdb's copy has only in-frame clones and leaves some out. There are 200,000 to 300,000 clones in the sample, none observed a single time. The V gene's germline CDR1 is LGHNA and CDR2 YNLKQL (reference sequence). The CDR3 is 15 amino acids. A panel of CD4, CD8alpha, NKG2D, NKG2ACE and other markers served to sort pooled cutaneous lymph node cells.

The TCR originated in a C3H/HeJ mouse with alopecia areata. The mice in this strain carry MHC haplotype H2-k. The J gene is TRBJ2-5, the V gene TRBV5; 10 bases fit TRBD2. The sequenced sample was CD4+ T cells sorted from a lymph node. CDR3 protein: CASSQERLGGDTQYF. CDR3 bases read: TGTGCCAGCAGCCAAGAGCGACTGGGGGGAGAC.